The entry below describes one T cell receptor (beta chain). The data derive from a study of blood T cell dynamics during melanoma immunotherapy. Here immunoSEQ multiplex PCR was the method, and the copy in TCRdb shows in-frame clones only, minus some. Found here are 9,100 or so clones, roughly 85% of them singletons; the top ten hold about 0.95%. This sample's time point: week 3, after first cycle of checkpoint inhibitor. The V end lost 2 bases, the J end lost 0 bases, and 8 bases lay between the germline ends. This CDR3 region has 13 residues. Germline loops: CDR1 SQVTM, CDR2 ANQGSEA. V is TRBV29-1 and J is TRBJ2-7; TRBD2 might be the D (5 bases). This clonotype was obtained from a human donor with melanoma. This material consisted of blood, taken from a patient treated with checkpoint blockade. CDR3 DNA sequence: TGCAGCGTTGAATTGGGAGCCTCCTACGAGCAGTACTTC. Translating gives CSVELGASYEQYF.